This T cell receptor (beta chain) was recovered during a study of T cell responses to AZD1222 COVID-19 vaccine. Findings and limits, study-wide: Distributed over spike, vaccine-associated CD4 TCRs predominated at 160-218 and 743-854. White British people made up most donors, females outnumbered males, and clonal diversity was possibly underestimated.

Worth noting for this clone: Its specificity is not known.

Germline V gene sequence: CDR1 MDHEN, CDR2 SYDVKM. The CDR3 has 15 residues. The V end lost 2 bases, the J end lost 4 bases, and 12 bases lay between the germline ends. Profiling relied on immunoSEQ multiplex PCR, and the TCRdb table lists in-frame clones only, not all of them. The table lists roughly 130,000 clones, roughly 84% of them singletons. The TCR sequence derives from an adult in good health. The material sequenced was peripheral blood, taken on day 0 of AZD1222 vaccination. V and J are TRBV28 and TRBJ1-5; a possible D gene is TRBD1 (5 bases). The DNA of the CDR3 is TGTGCCAGCAGTTTAAGAGGGGTTGGTAATCAGCCCCAGCATTTT. Protein sequence: CASSLRGVGNQPQHF.